Detailed here is one T cell receptor (beta chain). Its antigen is not identified. The data derive from a study of cytomegalovirus exposure and HLA in healthy donors. Per the germline V gene, CDR1 is SGDLS and CDR2 is YYNGEE. The CDR3 has 12 amino acids. The V end was cut by 7 bases, the J end by 5 bases, with 11 bases between. Study results and caveats: Whilst most TCR sequences proved rare, a subset of public TCRs occurred across many donors. Sequences of the TCR beta chain were said to predict the HLA-A and HLA-B alleles of most subjects accurately. TCR beta chains numbering under 200 were designated cytomegalovirus-associated. Later analysis associated a missense DCLRE1C variant with TCR beta V- and J-gene trimming.

It was with 60 Vbeta and 13 Jbeta primers that the PCR ran. Repertoires were generated with immunoSEQ multiplex PCR, while TCRdb's copy carries only in-frame clones and drops some. The sample has about 210,000 clones, 80% to 90% seen once. Sequencing used PBMCs. This chain joins TRBV9 and TRBJ2-3; weak D call: TRBD2 (5 bases). The receptor comes from a man between 25 and 39 years old in good health and CMV-seronegative. The CDR3 sequence is CASSQAEDTQYF. CDR3 sequence (DNA): TGTGCCAGCTCCCAAGCGGAAGATACGCAGTATTTT. The whole variable domain, remainder taken from reference TRBV9 and TRBJ2-3, is DSGVTQTPKHLITATGQRVTLRCSPRSGDLSVYWYQQSLDQGLQFLIQYYNGEERAKGNILERFSAQQFPDLHSELNLSSLELGDSALYFCASSQAEDTQYFGPGTRLTVL.